Following are 19 T cell receptor beta chains from one sample sequenced in a study of blood T cell repertoires in COVID-19. Sequencing used immunoSEQ multiplex PCR; TCRdb keeps in-frame clones, though not all of them. The sample has over 150,000 clones, under 85% seen once; the top ten hold around 2.8%. The sequenced sample was peripheral blood. These receptors originate from a man in his 70s with acute or convalescent COVID-19.

The genes are TRBV6-5 and TRBJ2-5; TRBD2 matches 9 bases. The CDR3 consists of 15 residues. V shed 2 bases, J shed 7 bases, and the junction held 8 bases outside the gene matches. Germline V gene data show CDR1 as MNHEY and CDR2 as SVGAGI. The CDR3 DNA sequence: TGTGCCAGCAGTTACGGGGGAGCGGGAGGCGGGACCCAGTACTTC. It specifies CASSYGGAGGGTQYF.

The chain joins TRBV10-3 to TRBJ2-2, with 10 bases that match TRBD1. Looked up from germline, CDR1 is ENHRY and CDR2 is SYGVKD. V trimming: 2 bases; J trimming: 0 bases; junction bases outside the gene matches: 12. The CDR3 sequence is 20 residues long. CDR3 sequence (DNA): TGTGCCATCAGTGAGCTTGGGACAGGGGATTGGGCCGCGAACACCGGGGAGCTGTTTTTT. Translation gives CAISELGTGDWAANTGELFF.

This clone came up a few times. The CDR3 spells CATSREVRQYNEQFF. The CDR3 nucleotides read TGTGCCACCAGCAGAGAGGTGAGGCAATACAATGAGCAGTTCTTC. This chain connects TRBV15 to TRBJ2-1, with D hard to call. The CDR3 runs to 15 residues. Looked up from germline, CDR1 is LNHNV and CDR2 is YYDKDF (reference sequence). The germline V and J ends were trimmed by 0 bases and 4 bases, with 10 bases remaining between them.

The V gene is TRBV6-6, the J gene TRBJ2-1; D is possibly TRBD2 (6 bases). Germline loops: CDR1 MNHNY, CDR2 SVGAGI (reference sequence). V lost 7 bases, J lost 7 bases, and 20 bases lay in between. This CDR3 is 15 amino acids long. The DNA for the CDR3 is TGTGCCAGCAACCTGGGGGGAGCGGGTAAGAATGAGCAGTTCTTC. It yields the protein CASNLGGAGKNEQFF.

This chain joins TRBV4-1 and TRBJ2-1; TRBD2 is a possible D gene (6 bases). Per the germline V gene, CDR1 is MGHRA and CDR2 is YSYEKL. Trimming took 1 base from V and 6 from J, leaving 16 bases between them. The CDR3 runs 16 residues. The CDR3 DNA is TGCGCCAGCAGCCAAGTTGGGACGGGAGTCCTCAATGAGCAGTTCTTC. Translating it yields CASSQVGTGVLNEQFF.

The V gene is TRBV10-3, the J gene TRBJ1-5, with 7 nucleotides matching TRBD1. CDR3 length: 14 amino acids. V gave up 6 bases and J gave up 3 bases; unmatched junction bases: 5. Per the germline V gene, CDR1 is ENHRY and CDR2 is SYGVKD. Here the CDR3 reads CAISPGQSNQPQHF. The CDR3 DNA follows: TGTGCCATCAGCCCGGGACAGTCCAATCAGCCCCAGCATTTT.

V gene TRBV5-1 combines with J gene TRBJ2-6; D is perhaps TRBD1 (6 bases). This CDR3 spans 16 amino acids. Trimming removed 4 bases from V and 3 bases from J, with 14 bases in between. Germline CDR1 is SGHRS and CDR2 is YFSETQ. The DNA for the CDR3 is TGCGCCAGCAGCACAACAGGGTCTAATGGGGCCAACGTCCTGACTTTC. Protein product: CASSTTGSNGANVLTF.

This chain connects TRBV2 to TRBJ2-1; 9 nucleotides line up with TRBD2. The CDR3 sequence is 15 residues long. Looked up from germline, CDR1 is SNHLY and CDR2 is FYNNEI. V lost 2 bases and J lost 6; bases outside the gene matches: 5. CDR3 DNA: TGTGCCAGCAGTGAAATAGCGGGGGTTACCAATGAGCAGTTCTTC. Protein product: CASSEIAGVTNEQFF.

The table lists this clone with a count of one. This chain links TRBV4-3 with TRBJ1-4; TRBD1 aligns across 11 bases. Germline trimming cut 5 bases from V and 3 bases from J; bases unmatched to any gene: 8. The CDR3 spans 17 residues. Germline V CDR1 and CDR2: LGHNA, YSLEER. The CDR3 is CASSYGTGGPANEKLFF. In DNA form, the CDR3 reads TGCGCCAGCAGCTATGGGACAGGGGGGCCTGCTAATGAAAAACTGTTTTTT.

This clone was found a few times. V usage is TRBV5-4 and J usage is TRBJ2-3; TRBD1 aligns across 10 bases. Germline-derived CDR1 and CDR2 are SGHNT and YYREEE (reference sequence). The length of the CDR3 is 16 residues. V dropped 1 base and J dropped 4; count of bases not matched to a gene: 6. CDR3 nucleotide sequence: TGTGCCAGCAGCTTGCCCCGACAGGGGGCGGCAGATACGCAGTATTTT. Protein: CASSLPRQGAADTQYF.

CDR3: CASSAFGGGTDTQYF. The DNA for the CDR3 is TGTGCCAGCAGTGCCTTCGGGGGTGGGACAGATACGCAGTATTTT. This rearrangement joins TRBV25-1 to TRBJ2-3; maybe TRBD2 (6 bases). Germline V gene data show CDR1 as MGHDK and CDR2 as SYGVNS. The CDR3 is made up of 15 amino acids. V lost 4 bases and J 3 bases, leaving 14 bases between the germline ends.

The gene calls are TRBV15 and TRBJ1-3; 9 bases are a match to TRBD1. Trimming at V came to 4 bases and at J to 4 bases, leaving 2 bases not matched to a gene. CDR1 is LNHNV, CDR2 YYDKDF, per germline (reference sequence). There are 14 residues in the CDR3. The CDR3 sequence is CATSMGQGGNTIYF. CDR3 in DNA: TGTGCCACCAGCATGGGACAGGGCGGAAACACCATATATTTT.

The gene calls are TRBV6-5 and TRBJ1-1; D is possibly TRBD1 (5 bases). With 2 bases removed from V and 0 bases from J, the gap between germline ends came to 10 bases. The CDR3 is 15 residues long. Looked up from germline, CDR1 is MNHEY and CDR2 is SVGAGI. CDR3 protein: CASSYAGNLNTEAFF. CDR3 nucleotides: TGTGCCAGCAGTTACGCAGGGAATTTGAACACTGAAGCTTTCTTT.

The V call is TRBV5-6, the J call TRBJ2-1; no firm D call. This CDR3 has 11 amino acids. CDR1 is SGHDT, CDR2 YYEEEE, per germline. The V end was cut by 2 bases, the J end by 7 bases, with 4 bases between. The CDR3 here is CASSFRNEQFF. CDR3 DNA sequence: TGTGCCAGCAGCTTCAGGAATGAGCAGTTCTTC.

The chain uses TRBV7-6 and TRBJ2-1; D is perhaps TRBD2 (5 bases). Germline-derived CDR1 and CDR2 are SGHVS and FNYEAQ. The V end was cut by 1 base, the J end by 5 bases, with 9 bases between. This CDR3 comprises 14 residues. CDR3 DNA: TGTGCCAGCAGCTTAGGTGGACTGCACAATGAGCAGTTCTTC. It specifies CASSLGGLHNEQFF.

The count of this clone is one. The chain combines TRBV6-5 with TRBJ1-1; the D gene is possibly TRBD1 (5 bases). Trimming took 6 bases from V and 2 from J, leaving 13 bases between them. Looked up from germline, CDR1 is MNHEY and CDR2 is SVGAGI. This CDR3 has 14 amino acids. CDR3 nucleotides: TGTGCCAGCAGCCGGTCAGGGTCCAACACTGAAGCTTTCTTT. Translated, it gives CASSRSGSNTEAFF.

This rearrangement joins TRBV5-8 to TRBJ1-5; 8 nucleotides match TRBD1. Germline loops: CDR1 SGHTS, CDR2 YDEGEE. The CDR3 is 20 amino acids. V lost 4 bases, J lost 0 bases, and 18 bases stayed unmatched. As DNA, the CDR3 is TGTGCCAGCAGCGTACCCCCGGTGGACAGGGCTCGTGATAGCAATCAGCCCCAGCATTTT. Amino acids: CASSVPPVDRARDSNQPQHF. Looking up the rest from reference TRBV5-8 and TRBJ1-5 gives the full variable domain: EAGVTQSPTHLIKTRGQQATLRCSPISGHTSVYWYQQALGLGLQFLLWYDEGEERNRGNFPPRFSGRQFPNYSSELNVNALELEDSALYLCASSVPPVDRARDSNQPQHFGDGTRLSIL.

The chain links TRBV11-2 to TRBJ2-1; TRBD2 is a possible D gene (7 bases). Trimming took 3 bases from V and 6 from J, leaving 15 bases between them. This CDR3 spans 15 amino acids. The germline gives CDR1 SGHAT, CDR2 FQNNGV. CDR3 protein: CASSFGAGAGNEQFF. DNA for the CDR3: TGTGCCAGCAGCTTTGGGGCGGGGGCTGGCAATGAGCAGTTCTTC.

The chain has TRBV5-1 and TRBJ2-3; D is possibly TRBD1 (5 bases). The CDR3 sequence is 15 residues long. CDR1 and CDR2 (germline): SGHRS, YFSETQ. V lost 5 bases to trimming and J lost 3 bases, with 16 bases between them. The CDR3 region has the DNA TGCGCCAGCAGTATCCAAGGGGCTATGACAGATACGCAGTATTTT. Protein product: CASSIQGAMTDTQYF. The full variable domain, with the rest looked up from reference TRBV5-1 and TRBJ2-3, is KAGVTQTPRYLIKTRGQQVTLSCSPISGHRSVSWYQQTPGQGLQFLFEYFSETQRNKGNFPGRFSGRQFSNSRSEMNVSTLELGDSALYLCASSIQGAMTDTQYFGPGTRLTVL.